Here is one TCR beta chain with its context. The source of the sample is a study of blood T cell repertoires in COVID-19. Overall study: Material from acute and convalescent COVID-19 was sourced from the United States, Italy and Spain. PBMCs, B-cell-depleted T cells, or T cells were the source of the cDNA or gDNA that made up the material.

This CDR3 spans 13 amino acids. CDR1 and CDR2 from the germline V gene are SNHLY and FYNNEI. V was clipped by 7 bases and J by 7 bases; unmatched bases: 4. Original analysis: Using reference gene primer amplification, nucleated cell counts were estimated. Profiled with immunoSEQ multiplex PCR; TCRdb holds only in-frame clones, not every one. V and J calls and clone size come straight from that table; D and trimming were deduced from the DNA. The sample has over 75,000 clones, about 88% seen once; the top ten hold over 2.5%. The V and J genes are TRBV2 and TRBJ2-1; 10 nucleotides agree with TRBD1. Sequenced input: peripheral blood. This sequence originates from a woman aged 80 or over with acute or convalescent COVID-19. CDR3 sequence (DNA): TGTGCCAGCACTTCGGACAGGGGGAATGAGCAGTTCTTC. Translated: CASTSDRGNEQFF.